The clone carrying this T cell receptor beta chain was counted at least ten times. Its antigen is as yet unknown. Amplification targeted TCR beta CDR3 regions from RNA transcripts. The HTBI primer set was used in a first-round RT-PCR of the TCR CDR3. TCRdb fed the multiplex PCR reads into MiXCR, producing one record per CDR3 protein. The table records approximately 640,000 distinct CDR3 sequences, roughly 17% of them present only once. An absence of ophthalmopathy progression within 18 months meant stable Graves' hyperthyroidism. The data derive from a study of T cells in Graves' hyperthyroidism and ophthalmopathy. Study-wide points: Stable hyperthyroidism and ophthalmopathy were separated using 13 V-J signatures.

Germline V gene lookup returns CDR1 MDHEN and CDR2 SYDVKM. There are 14 residues in the CDR3. V dropped 6 bases and J dropped 6; count of bases not matched to a gene: 8. The sequenced material came from blood. This TCR was sampled from a woman aged 25-40 years with Graves' hyperthyroidism. The rearrangement uses TRBV28 and TRBJ1-2; 9 nucleotides line up with TRBD1. CDR3 loop: CASRVWDRANGYTF. In DNA form, the CDR3 reads TGTGCCAGCAGGGTATGGGACAGGGCCAATGGCTACACCTTC.